This passage covers 20 T cell receptor beta chains from one sample sequenced in a study of shared clonotypes between healthy human individuals. Data came from immunoSEQ multiplex PCR; TCRdb stores just in-frame clones and leaves some out. There are approximately 1.4 million clones in the sample; nearly 99% occur only once, and approximately 0.45% lies in the top ten. The source material was naive CD4+ T cells sorted from blood. The sample's subset: CD45RA+ positively selected. Receptors originate from a man between 25 and 39 years old in good health.

This clone was counted once. The V gene is TRBV19, the J gene TRBJ1-1, with D possibly matching TRBD1 (5 bases). CDR3 size: 14 residues. With 1 base removed from V and 1 base from J, the gap between germline ends came to 7 bases. CDR1 and CDR2 from the germline V gene are LNHDA and SQIVND (reference sequence). CDR3 nucleotide sequence: TGTGCCAGTAGTATAGGAGGACAGAACACTGAAGCTTTCTTT. It translates to CASSIGGQNTEAFF.

J is TRBJ2-2 and V is TRBV11-2, with D perhaps matching TRBD1 (5 bases). The ends were cut back, 0 bases at V and 5 bases at J, with 19 bases in the middle. Germline CDR1 SGHAT, CDR2 FQNNGV. This CDR3 is built from 18 residues. DNA for the CDR3: TGTGCCAGCAGCTTAGACCCTGGGCGGACATTCCAAACCGGGGAGCTGTTTTTT. It translates to CASSLDPGRTFQTGELFF.

CDR3 amino acids: CASRKDPSGANVLTF. The DNA for the CDR3 is TGTGCCAGCAGAAAAGACCCCTCTGGGGCCAACGTCCTGACTTTC. The chain employs TRBV6-5 and TRBJ2-6, with D unresolved. Germline V gene data show CDR1 as MNHEY and CDR2 as SVGAGI. V dropped 6 bases and J dropped 0 bases, with 9 bases sitting between them. CDR3 size: 15 residues.

The V gene is TRBV30, the J gene TRBJ2-3; 14 bases are shared with TRBD2. CDR1 is GTSNPN, CDR2 SVGIG, per germline (reference sequence). V lost 2 bases, J lost 1 base, and 2 bases stayed unmatched. The CDR3 is 16 residues long. Here the CDR3 reads CAWSMGLAGGTDTQYF. DNA for the CDR3: TGTGCCTGGAGTATGGGACTAGCGGGAGGCACAGATACGCAGTATTTT.

CDR3 sequence reads: CASSLGATSPDWPQHF. In DNA, the CDR3 is TGTGCCAGCAGCTTAGGAGCGACGAGCCCGGATTGGCCCCAGCATTTT. The chain is built from TRBV11-2 and TRBJ1-5; no definite D call. This CDR3 is 16 amino acids long. Germline V gene sequence: CDR1 SGHAT, CDR2 FQNNGV. V lost 1 base to trimming and J lost 9 bases, with 19 bases between them.

The chain couples TRBV7-7 to TRBJ2-1; no definite D call. Trimming took off 5 bases at V and 9 bases at J, with 14 bases between the two ends. CDR3 length: 13 residues. Looked up from germline, CDR1 is SSHAT and CDR2 is FNYEAQ (reference sequence). Here the CDR3 DNA reads TGTGCCAGCAGCGAACTACATATGGGTGAGCAGTTCTTC. Protein: CASSELHMGEQFF.

This chain uses TRBV9 with TRBJ1-3; 9 bases map to TRBD1. The V gene's germline CDR1 is SGDLS and CDR2 YYNGEE. The CDR3 has 16 amino acids. V was pared by 3 bases and J by 3 bases, with 7 bases of the junction left unmatched. The CDR3 spells CASSDPRQGVGNTIYF. In DNA, the CDR3 is TGTGCCAGCAGCGACCCCAGACAGGGGGTTGGAAACACCATATATTTT.

DNA of the CDR3: TGTGCCAGCACCGCGGGGGGCGAGGGGACCCAGTACTTC. As protein: CASTAGGEGTQYF. V usage is TRBV5-4 and J usage is TRBJ2-5; TRBD2 agrees at 8 bases. The CDR3 totals 13 residues. Germline CDR1 reads SGHNT; CDR2 reads YYREEE (reference sequence). The J segment lost 7 bases and the V segment lost 6 bases, leaving 8 bases of the junction unmatched. Based on the CDR3 plus reference TRBV5-4 and TRBJ2-5, the full variable domain is ETGVTQSPTHLIKTRGQQVTLRCSSQSGHNTVSWYQQALGQGPQFIFQYYREEENGRGNFPPRFSGLQFPNYSSELNVNALELDDSALYLCASTAGGEGTQYFGPGTRLLVL.

This chain links TRBV7-3 with TRBJ2-2; tentative D call: TRBD1 (5 bases). CDR3 length equals 14 residues. V lost 4 bases and J lost 2, with 8 bases in between. Germline assignment: CDR1 SGHTA and CDR2 FQGTGA. CDR3 in amino acids: CASSSGHNTGELFF. CDR3 bases: TGTGCCAGCAGCTCTGGACACAACACCGGGGAGCTGTTTTTT.

The V and J genes are TRBV7-9 and TRBJ2-7; possible D gene TRBD1, 6 bases. This CDR3 is 12 amino acids long. Trimming removed 5 bases from V and 7 bases from J, with 12 bases in between. CDR1 and CDR2 (germline): SEHNR, FQNEAQ (reference sequence). Here the CDR3 DNA reads TGTGCCAGCAGCGATACAGGGTGGGAGCAGTACTTC. Amino acids: CASSDTGWEQYF. Based on the CDR3 plus reference TRBV7-9 and TRBJ2-7, the full variable domain is DTGVSQNPRHKITKRGQNVTFRCDPISEHNRLYWYRQTLGQGPEFLTYFQNEAQLEKSRLLSDRFSAERPKGSFSTLEIQRTEQGDSAMYLCASSDTGWEQYFGPGTRLTVT.

The rearrangement links TRBV5-6 to TRBJ2-7, with 8 bases lining up with TRBD1. CDR3 length equals 14 residues. CDR1 is SGHDT, CDR2 YYEEEE, per germline. V lost 3 bases and J lost 3; bases outside the gene matches: 5. CDR3 sequence reads: CASSSPTGVYEQYF. CDR3 nucleotide sequence: TGTGCCAGCAGCTCCCCGACAGGGGTCTACGAGCAGTACTTC.

The V gene is TRBV30, the J gene TRBJ2-1; the D gene is possibly TRBD1 (5 bases). Germline CDR1 GTSNPN, CDR2 SVGIG (reference sequence). Trimming pared 5 bases from V and 4 bases from J, leaving 18 bases between. CDR3 length: 15 residues. The DNA of the CDR3 is TGTGCCTGGTGTGGGCCTACCGGACAATACAATGAGCAGTTCTTC. This gives the protein CAWCGPTGQYNEQFF.

In regard to this clone: Other DNA sequences of this sample code for an identical CDR3. This chain connects TRBV2 to TRBJ1-5; perhaps TRBD1 as D (5 bases). Deletions cut 1 base from V and 7 bases from J, with 8 bases between. This CDR3 is 13 amino acids long. The germline gives CDR1 SNHLY, CDR2 FYNNEI. This CDR3 reads CASSEEGNQPQHF. CDR3 coding DNA: TGTGCCAGCAGTGAAGAGGGGAACCAGCCCCAGCATTTT.

The V call is TRBV6-1, the J call TRBJ1-2; 9 nucleotides match TRBD1. V was clipped by 4 bases and J by 4 bases; unmatched bases: 4. Germline loops: CDR1 MNHNS, CDR2 SASEGT. This CDR3 has 14 residues. This CDR3 is CASSGQGGVYGYTF. The CDR3 nucleotides read TGTGCCAGCAGTGGACAGGGGGGCGTCTATGGCTACACCTTC.

This chain links TRBV20-1 with TRBJ2-7; D is unresolved. This CDR3 has 10 residues. Trimming removed 7 bases at V and 3 bases at J, with 7 bases between. Germline V gene data show CDR1 as DFQATT and CDR2 as SNEGSKA (reference sequence). As DNA, the CDR3 is TGCAGTGTGGGTAGCTACGAGCAGTACTTC. This sequence encodes CSVGSYEQYF.

The CDR3 sequence: CASSWSPAKNIQYF. The CDR3 DNA reads as TGTGCCAGCAGTTGGTCTCCGGCCAAAAACATTCAGTACTTC. V and J are TRBV28 and TRBJ2-4; D gene ambiguous. Germline CDR1 is MDHEN and CDR2 is SYDVKM. The length of the CDR3 is 14 residues. Trimming shortened V by 4 bases and J by 1 base, and 8 bases separated the two germline ends. The whole variable domain, remainder taken from reference TRBV28 and TRBJ2-4, is DVKVTQSSRYLVKRTGEKVFLECVQDMDHENMFWYRQDPGLGLRLIYFSYDVKMKEKGDIPEGYSVSREKKERFSLILESASTNQTSMYLCASSWSPAKNIQYFGAGTRLSVL.

The chain links TRBV14 to TRBJ2-1, with D tentatively TRBD1 (5 bases). In germline, CDR1 is SGHDN, CDR2 FVKESK. V was clipped by 1 base and J by 6 bases, with 16 bases between them. CDR3 length equals 16 residues. CDR3 bases: TGTGCCAGCAGCCAAGGCCCTCTCGTGGGGCCCAATGAGCAGTTCTTC. Translation: CASSQGPLVGPNEQFF.

As regards this clone: Distinct nucleotide sequences in the sample also encode this CDR3. This chain joins TRBV7-2 and TRBJ2-6, with no clear D. V lost 1 base to trimming and J lost 2 bases, with 3 bases between them. This CDR3 has 14 amino acids. Germline V CDR1 and CDR2: SGHTA, FQGNSA. The DNA of the CDR3 is TGTGCCAGCAGCTTAGTGGCTGGGGCCAACGTCCTGACTTTC. It translates to CASSLVAGANVLTF.

The chain recombines TRBV5-1 with TRBJ2-4, with TRBD1 identical over 8 bases. CDR1 is SGHRS, CDR2 YFSETQ, per germline. The J segment lost 8 bases and the V segment lost 3 bases, leaving 7 bases of the junction unmatched. The length of the CDR3 is 14 residues. As DNA, the CDR3 is TGCGCCAGCAGCTCCCTACAGGGGGTGGACATTCAGTACTTC. Translated, it gives CASSSLQGVDIQYF. Using reference TRBV5-1 and TRBJ2-4 for the parts outside the CDR3, the full variable domain is KAGVTQTPRYLIKTRGQQVTLSCSPISGHRSVSWYQQTPGQGLQFLFEYFSETQRNKGNFPGRFSGRQFSNSRSEMNVSTLELGDSALYLCASSSLQGVDIQYFGAGTRLSVL.

As for this clone: Other DNA sequences in the same sample also yield this CDR3. The chain joins TRBV18 to TRBJ2-5; D is ambiguous. The CDR3 has 13 amino acids. With 3 bases removed from V and 5 bases from J, the gap between germline ends came to 10 bases. The germline V gene encodes CDR1 KGHSH and CDR2 LQKENI. The CDR3 spells CASSPGLGETQYF. The CDR3 coding sequence is TGTGCCAGCTCACCGGGCCTCGGGGAGACCCAGTACTTC.